The 18 T cell receptor beta chains below come from one sample, sequenced in a study of cytomegalovirus exposure and HLA in healthy donors. PCR was performed using 60 Vbeta and 13 Jbeta primers. Libraries were prepared by immunoSEQ multiplex PCR; TCRdb keeps only in-frame clonotypes and omits some of them. Seen here are about 190,000 clones, 84% observed once, and the top ten hold 0.2% to 0.3%. Material: PBMCs. The receptors stem from a boy between 5 and 17 years old in good health and CMV-seronegative.

The CDR3: CASSGGRTSGVADTQYF. The CDR3 coding sequence is TGTGCCAGCAGTGGGGGGAGGACTAGCGGGGTGGCGGATACGCAGTATTTT. This chain connects TRBV2 to TRBJ2-3; TRBD2 matches at 12 bases. Losses at the gene ends were 4 bases for V and 6 bases for J; bases not matched to a gene: 11. Germline V gene sequence: CDR1 SNHLY, CDR2 FYNNEI. The CDR3 totals 17 residues.

The chain couples TRBV6-5 to TRBJ1-2; unclear D gene. With 3 bases removed from V and 8 bases from J, the gap between germline ends came to 16 bases. Germline-derived CDR1 and CDR2 are MNHEY and SVGAGI. This CDR3 is 14 amino acids long. The CDR3 DNA follows: TGTGCCAGCAGTTATTTAGGCCGAGCGGGCGGCTACACCTTC. Translated: CASSYLGRAGGYTF.

J is TRBJ2-7 and V is TRBV6-5; TRBD2 agrees at 9 bases. The CDR3 totals 15 residues. V lost 6 bases and J lost 2; bases outside the gene matches: 8. Germline V gene lookup returns CDR1 MNHEY and CDR2 SVGAGI. The CDR3 DNA follows: TGTGCCAGCAGCATTAGCGGGGGCGCCGCCTACGAGCAGTACTTC. Amino acids: CASSISGGAAYEQYF.

The chain recombines TRBV11-2 with TRBJ2-7; D is possibly TRBD2 (6 bases). From germline, CDR1 is SGHAT and CDR2 FQNNGV. Trimming pared 2 bases from V and 0 bases from J, leaving 8 bases between. The CDR3 totals 14 residues. This CDR3 is CASSLPGSSYEQYF. The DNA for the CDR3 is TGTGCCAGCAGCTTACCCGGGAGCTCCTACGAGCAGTACTTC. Full variable domain (rest looked up from reference TRBV11-2 and TRBJ2-7): EAGVAQSPRYKIIEKRQSVAFWCNPISGHATLYWYQQILGQGPKLLIQFQNNGVVDDSQLPKDRFSAERLKGVDSTLKIQPAKLEDSAVYLCASSLPGSSYEQYFGPGTRLTVT.

V and J are TRBV2 and TRBJ2-3; 7 bases align to TRBD2. CDR3 length: 14 amino acids. The germline V gene has CDR1 SNHLY and CDR2 FYNNEI. The V and J ends lost 8 bases and 0 bases, in that order; junction bases with no gene match: 5. Here the CDR3 reads CASSLSGSTDTQYF. The CDR3 nucleotides read TGTGCCAGCTCCCTTAGCGGGAGCACAGATACGCAGTATTTT. The full variable domain, in which reference TRBV2 and TRBJ2-3 provide the parts outside the CDR3, is EPEVTQTPSHQVTQMGQEVILRCVPISNHLYFYWYRQILGQKVEFLVSFYNNEISEKSEIFDDQFSVERPDGSNFTLKIRSTKLEDSAMYFCASSLSGSTDTQYFGPGTRLTVL.

This chain connects TRBV5-4 to TRBJ2-1; TRBD2 matches at 9 bases. The ends lost 0 bases at V and 4 bases at J; junction bases unmatched: 2. Germline V lookup: CDR1 SGHNT, CDR2 YYREEE (reference sequence). The CDR3 contains 15 residues. The CDR3 DNA reads TGTGCCAGCAGCTTGGCTAGCGGGGTTTACAATGAGCAGTTCTTC. The encoded protein is CASSLASGVYNEQFF.

This clone has a single count. The J gene is TRBJ2-1, the V gene TRBV19; 9 bases align to TRBD1. CDR1 LNHDA and CDR2 SQIVND come from the germline V gene (reference sequence). The CDR3 totals 15 residues. V shed 6 bases and J 6 bases; nucleotides not matched to a gene: 9. The CDR3 DNA is TGTGCCAGTAGAGGCCGGGACAGGGCGGGCAATGAGCAGTTCTTC. It is translated as CASRGRDRAGNEQFF.

V usage is TRBV9 and J usage is TRBJ2-1, with a weak D call TRBD2 (5 bases). There are 16 residues in the CDR3. V was clipped by 0 bases and J by 1 base, with 11 bases between them. Germline V gives CDR1 SGDLS, CDR2 YYNGEE. CDR3 sequence reads: CASSVGGGRSYNEQFF. The CDR3 nucleotides are TGTGCCAGCAGCGTAGGTGGAGGTCGATCCTACAATGAGCAGTTCTTC.

The rearrangement uses TRBV5-1 and TRBJ2-7, with D possibly TRBD1 on 5 matching bases. V was shortened by 5 bases and J by 7 bases, with 10 bases between the two germline ends. The CDR3 totals 11 residues. Germline CDR1 SGHRS, CDR2 YFSETQ. CDR3 sequence: CASRGVWEQYF. CDR3 coding DNA: TGCGCCAGCAGAGGGGTCTGGGAGCAGTACTTC.

The chain employs TRBV5-1 and TRBJ2-7; maybe TRBD1 (5 bases). Germline V gives CDR1 SGHRS, CDR2 YFSETQ. The CDR3 contains 14 residues. Deletions cut 2 bases from V and 6 bases from J, with 15 bases between. The CDR3 coding sequence is TGCGCCAGCAGCTTAGAAGGGGCCCCCGGCGAGCAGTACTTC. Amino acids: CASSLEGAPGEQYF.

The CDR3 spells CASSLGIQGFSGNTIYF. The CDR3 nucleotides read TGTGCCAGCAGCTTGGGCATACAGGGATTTTCTGGAAACACCATATATTTT. This chain joins TRBV5-6 and TRBJ1-3; weak D call: TRBD1 (6 bases). Germline V lookup: CDR1 SGHDT, CDR2 YYEEEE. Trimming stripped 0 bases from V and 1 base from J, with 14 bases between. This CDR3 contains 17 residues.

The CDR3 reads CASSSFHGPAGNTEAFF. CDR3 bases: TGCGCCAGCAGCTCCTTTCACGGACCGGCGGGGAACACTGAAGCTTTCTTT. The chain combines TRBV5-1 with TRBJ1-1; no firm D call. CDR3 length: 17 amino acids. Germline values: CDR1 SGHRS, CDR2 YFSETQ. The germline V and J ends were trimmed by 3 bases and 1 base, with 19 bases remaining between them.

V and J are TRBV29-1 and TRBJ2-7, with TRBD1 identical over 8 bases. V lost 4 bases and J lost 2; bases outside the gene matches: 4. CDR3 length equals 13 residues. Germline CDR1 is SQVTM and CDR2 is ANQGSEA. The CDR3 sequence is CSVAGQGTYEQYF. CDR3 DNA: TGCAGCGTTGCTGGACAGGGAACCTACGAGCAGTACTTC.

The chain recombines TRBV6-1 with TRBJ2-7; a possible D gene is TRBD2 (7 bases). Germline V gene data show CDR1 as MNHNS and CDR2 as SASEGT. CDR3 length: 14 residues. V lost 6 bases to trimming and J lost 1 base, with 13 bases between them. The CDR3 DNA reads as TGTGCCAGCAGAACGGGGGGCAGGTCCTACGAGCAGTACTTC. Translating it yields CASRTGGRSYEQYF.

This clone has only a few counts. This rearrangement joins TRBV27 to TRBJ1-5, with a tentative D call TRBD1 (6 bases). With 3 bases removed from V and 0 bases from J, the gap between germline ends came to 9 bases. CDR3 size: 15 residues. Looked up from germline, CDR1 is MNHEY and CDR2 is SMNVEV (reference sequence). This CDR3 is CASSFQGRSNQPQHF. The DNA for the CDR3 is TGTGCCAGCAGTTTTCAGGGGCGTAGCAATCAGCCCCAGCATTTT.

As for this clone: The CDR3 does not end in the conserved phenylalanine or tryptophan, so this is likely a read error. The DNA is left out, because the CDR3 cannot be placed on it with certainty; the CDR3 is given as TCRdb lists it. The V gene is TRBV18, the J gene TRBJ2-7; the table calls TRBD2, which could not be checked here. Germline CDR1 reads KGHSH; CDR2 reads LQKENI. The CDR3 numbers 12 amino acids, ends counted. The CDR3 sequence is CASSNPGLAGVL.

The chain employs TRBV7-2 and TRBJ1-2, with 8 bases identical to TRBD1. In germline, CDR1 is SGHTA, CDR2 FQGNSA. This CDR3 comprises 14 residues. With 1 base clipped from V and 8 bases from J, the junction kept 6 bases outside the gene matches. The CDR3: CASSLEQGVGGYTF. The CDR3 region has the DNA TGTGCCAGCAGCTTAGAACAGGGGGTGGGGGGCTACACCTTC. The variable domain in full, with the rest retrieved from reference TRBV7-2 and TRBJ1-2, is GAGVSQSPSNKVTEKGKDVELRCDPISGHTALYWYRQSLGQGLEFLIYFQGNSAPDKSGLPSDRFSAERTGGSVSTLTIQRTQQEDSAVYLCASSLEQGVGGYTFGSGTRLTVV.

The V and J genes are TRBV2 and TRBJ2-3; D might be TRBD2 (6 bases). CDR1 is SNHLY, CDR2 FYNNEI, per germline. Trimming took 7 bases from V and 1 from J, leaving 12 bases between them. The CDR3 sequence is 14 residues long. CDR3 protein: CASTGVGGTDTQYF. The CDR3 region has the DNA TGTGCCAGCACGGGGGTTGGGGGCACAGATACGCAGTATTTT.